Sequencing of this TCR beta chain was carried out in a study of T-cell memory formation after mild COVID-19. Overall study: TCR clustering was largely donor specific.

CDR1 DFQATT and CDR2 SNEGSKA come from the germline V gene (reference sequence). The V gene end was trimmed by 6 bases and the J gene end by 6 bases; junction bases not matched to a gene: 16. The CDR3 contains 15 residues. Only a few counts were recorded for this clonotype. 5'RACE primed at constant segments yielded TCR alpha and TCR beta cDNA libraries bearing sample barcodes and UMIs. TCRdb recomputed calls from the 5' RACE reads with MiXCR, one row per CDR3 protein. The data hold hundreds of thousands of distinct CDR3 sequences, with more than 15% observed a single time. This chain connects TRBV20-1 to TRBJ1-1; the match to TRBD1 covers 7 bases. The clonotype comes from a man aged 18 to 35 who had mild COVID-19 (a few samples of this study predate the infection). Cell type and time point are not known. Sequencing used PBMCs or a T cell subset sorted from them (not recorded which). The CDR3 region is CSAKTGSGVWAEAFF. The CDR3 coding sequence is TGCAGTGCAAAGACAGGGTCCGGGGTTTGGGCTGAAGCTTTCTTT.